This TCR beta chain was profiled in a study of technical replicates of blood from a few donors. Germline V gene lookup returns CDR1 SNHLY and CDR2 FYNNEI. V was clipped by 2 bases and J by 0 bases; unmatched bases: 3. The CDR3 covers 15 residues. Some clones are missing from TCRdb's copy, which holds only in-frame ones; the method was immunoSEQ multiplex PCR. The repertoire holds tens of thousands of clones, with 91% as singletons. The sequence came from a human donor in good health. Some clones in this sample may be carry-over from other donors' samples. The gene calls are TRBV2 and TRBJ2-7; the match to TRBD2 covers 8 bases. What was sequenced was PBMCs. As DNA, the CDR3 is TGTGCCAGCAGTGAACGCGGGGGGATCTCCTACGAGCAGTACTTC. It codes for CASSERGGISYEQYF.